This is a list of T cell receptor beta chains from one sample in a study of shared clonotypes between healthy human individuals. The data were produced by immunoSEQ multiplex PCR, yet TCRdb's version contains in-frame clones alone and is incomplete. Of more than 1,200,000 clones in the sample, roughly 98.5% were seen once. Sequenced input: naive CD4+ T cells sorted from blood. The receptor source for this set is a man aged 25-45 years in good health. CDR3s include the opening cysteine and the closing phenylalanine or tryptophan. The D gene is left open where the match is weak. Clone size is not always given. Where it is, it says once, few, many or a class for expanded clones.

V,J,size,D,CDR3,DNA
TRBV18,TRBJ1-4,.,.,CASSALQGPNEKLFF,TGTGCCAGCTCAGCCTTACAGGGCCCCAATGAAAAACTGTTTTTT
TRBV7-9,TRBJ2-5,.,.,CASNSGLAVSAPETQYF,TGTGCCAGCAACAGTGGACTTGCGGTCTCTGCCCCAGAGACCCAGTACTTC
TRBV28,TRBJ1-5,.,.,CASSLAGNNQPQHF,TGTGCCAGCAGTTTAGCGGGAAACAATCAGCCCCAGCATTTT
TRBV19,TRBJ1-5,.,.,CASTLDGNQPQHF,TGTGCCAGTACCCTAGACGGTAATCAGCCCCAGCATTTT
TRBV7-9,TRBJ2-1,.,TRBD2,CASSLGPHAGGSNEQFF,TGTGCCAGCAGCTTAGGGCCCCACGCGGGAGGGAGCAATGAGCAGTTCTTC
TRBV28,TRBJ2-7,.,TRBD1,CASSSSGTASYEQYF,TGTGCCAGCAGTTCCTCCGGGACAGCCTCCTACGAGCAGTACTTC
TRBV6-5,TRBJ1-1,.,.,CASSLGAGTEAFF,TGTGCCAGCAGTCTCGGGGCTGGCACTGAAGCTTTCTTT
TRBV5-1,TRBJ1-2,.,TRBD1,CASRSLRQGGYGYTF,TGCGCCAGCAGATCACTCCGACAGGGTGGCTATGGCTACACCTTC
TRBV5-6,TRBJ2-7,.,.,CASSPKRRAEVEQYF,TGTGCCAGCAGCCCAAAACGGAGGGCCGAGGTCGAGCAGTACTTC
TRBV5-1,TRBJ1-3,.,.,CASSLGVSGNTIYF,TGCGCCAGCAGCTTGGGAGTCTCTGGAAACACCATATATTTT
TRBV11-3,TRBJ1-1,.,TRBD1,CASSRGQGAEAFF,TGTGCCAGCAGCCGGGGACAGGGGGCTGAAGCTTTCTTT
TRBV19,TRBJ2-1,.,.,CASMRTAANNNEQFF,TGTGCCAGTATGCGGACAGCTGCTAATAACAATGAGCAGTTCTTC
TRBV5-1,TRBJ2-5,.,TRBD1,CASSPDNRGTQETQYF,TGCGCCAGCAGCCCGGACAACAGGGGGACCCAAGAGACCCAGTACTTC
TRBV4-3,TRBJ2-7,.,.,CASSQEKSGKVGEQYF,TGCGCCAGCAGCCAAGAAAAATCGGGTAAGGTCGGCGAGCAGTACTTC
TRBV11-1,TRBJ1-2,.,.,CASSPLRGAGGYTF,TGTGCCAGCAGCCCACTACGGGGGGCAGGTGGCTACACCTTC
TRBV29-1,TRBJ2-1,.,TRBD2,CSAGTSGNEQFF,TGCAGCGCTGGGACTAGCGGGAATGAGCAGTTCTTC
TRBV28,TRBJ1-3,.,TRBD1,CASSLWRDRYSGNTIYF,TGTGCCAGCAGTTTATGGCGGGACAGATACTCTGGAAACACCATATATTTT
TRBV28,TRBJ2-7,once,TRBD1,CASRPPGQGRREQYF,TGTGCCAGCAGACCTCCGGGACAGGGACGTCGAGAGCAGTACTTC
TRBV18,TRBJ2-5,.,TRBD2,CASSPNRLAGGETQYF,TGTGCCAGCTCACCGAACAGACTAGCGGGAGGAGAGACCCAGTACTTC
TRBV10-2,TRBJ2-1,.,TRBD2,CASTIQLAGAGNEQFF,TGCGCCAGCACCATTCAACTAGCGGGAGCTGGCAATGAGCAGTTCTTC
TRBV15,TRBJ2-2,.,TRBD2,CATSRDPIAGGRATGELFF,TGTGCCACCAGCAGGGATCCGATAGCGGGAGGGAGAGCCACCGGGGAGCTGTTTTTT
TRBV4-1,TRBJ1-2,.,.,CASSLQEQGNYGYTF,TGCGCCAGCAGCCTTCAGGAGCAGGGGAACTATGGCTACACCTTC
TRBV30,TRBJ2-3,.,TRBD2,CAWSVPGLAGVDTQYF,TGTGCCTGGAGTGTACCAGGACTAGCGGGAGTGGATACGCAGTATTTT
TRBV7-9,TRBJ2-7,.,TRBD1,CASSLGGQGPLSYEQYF,TGTGCCAGCAGCTTAGGCGGACAGGGGCCTCTCTCCTACGAGCAGTACTTC
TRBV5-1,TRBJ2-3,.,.,CASRFLRASGSTDTQYF,TGCGCCAGCAGGTTTTTGAGGGCATCGGGTAGCACAGATACGCAGTATTTT
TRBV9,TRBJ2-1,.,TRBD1,CASSLWTGSYNEQFF,TGTGCCAGCAGCTTATGGACAGGGTCCTACAATGAGCAGTTCTTC
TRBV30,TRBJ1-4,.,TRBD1,CASGQGIGEKLFF,TGTGCCTCAGGACAGGGAATAGGGGAAAAACTGTTTTTT
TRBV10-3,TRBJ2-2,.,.,CAISERGQNTGELFF,TGTGCCATCAGTGAGAGGGGACAGAACACCGGGGAGCTGTTTTTT
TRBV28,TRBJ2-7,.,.,CASSRPPSLMGEQYF,TGTGCCAGCAGCCGCCCCCCGTCACTTATGGGGGAGCAGTACTTC
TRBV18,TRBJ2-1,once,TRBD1,CASSPDSRDRVEQFF,TGTGCCAGCTCACCAGACTCCCGGGACAGAGTTGAGCAGTTCTTC
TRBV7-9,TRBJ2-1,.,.,CASSLVLVEQFF,TGTGCCAGCAGCTTAGTCTTGGTTGAGCAGTTCTTC
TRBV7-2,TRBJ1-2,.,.,CASSLDGYGYTF,TGTGCCAGCAGCTTAGACGGGTATGGCTACACCTTC
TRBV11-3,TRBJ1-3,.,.,CASSLAGRVRSSGNTIYF,TGTGCCAGCAGCTTAGCCGGCCGGGTACGCAGCTCTGGAAACACCATATATTTT
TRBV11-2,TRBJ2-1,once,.,CASSSPLMGGNNEQFF,TGTGCCAGCAGCTCCCCCTTGATGGGGGGAAACAATGAGCAGTTCTTC
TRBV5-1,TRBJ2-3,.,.,CASRIPAGGTQYF,TGCGCCAGCAGGATCCCTGCTGGAGGTACGCAGTATTTT
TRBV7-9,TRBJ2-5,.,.,CASSQRETQYF,TGTGCCAGCAGCCAGCGGGAGACCCAGTACTTC
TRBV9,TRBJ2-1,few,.,CASSERDEQFF,TGTGCCAGCAGCGAGAGGGATGAGCAGTTCTTC
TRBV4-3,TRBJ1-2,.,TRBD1,CASSQEKGQGFYGYTF,TGCGCCAGCAGCCAAGAGAAGGGACAGGGATTTTATGGCTACACCTTC
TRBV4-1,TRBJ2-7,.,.,CASSQPFAEQYF,TGCGCCAGCAGCCAACCTTTTGCCGAGCAGTACTTC
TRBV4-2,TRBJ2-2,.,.,CASSPPLATGELFF,TGTGCCAGCAGCCCCCCCCTGGCCACCGGGGAGCTGTTTTTT
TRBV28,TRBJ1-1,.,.,CASSPRRTEAFF,TGTGCCAGCAGCCCGCGTCGGACTGAAGCTTTCTTT
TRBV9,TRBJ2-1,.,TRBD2,CASSVGLAGGPENEQFF,TGTGCCAGCAGCGTAGGACTAGCGGGAGGGCCGGAGAATGAGCAGTTCTTC
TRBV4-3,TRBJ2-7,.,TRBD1,CASSTRQGDHEQYF,TGCGCCAGCAGCACCCGACAGGGGGACCACGAGCAGTACTTC
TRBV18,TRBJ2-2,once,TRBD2,CASSPRQAGATGELFF,TGTGCCAGCTCACCACGGCAAGCGGGAGCCACCGGGGAGCTGTTTTTT
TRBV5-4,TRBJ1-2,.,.,CASSSDRSYGYTF,TGTGCCAGCAGCTCTGACAGATCCTATGGCTACACCTTC
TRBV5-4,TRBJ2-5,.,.,CASSLSLGASQETQYF,TGTGCCAGCAGCTTAAGCCTTGGGGCTAGCCAAGAGACCCAGTACTTC
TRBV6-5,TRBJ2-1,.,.,CASSALLGTYNEQFF,TGTGCCAGCAGTGCCCTTTTGGGAACCTACAATGAGCAGTTCTTC
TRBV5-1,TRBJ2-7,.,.,CASSLAARTAPMEQYF,TGCGCCAGCAGCTTGGCCGCTAGGACTGCACCCATGGAGCAGTACTTC
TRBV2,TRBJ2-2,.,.,CASRKSNTGELFF,TGTGCCAGCAGGAAAAGTAACACCGGGGAGCTGTTTTTT